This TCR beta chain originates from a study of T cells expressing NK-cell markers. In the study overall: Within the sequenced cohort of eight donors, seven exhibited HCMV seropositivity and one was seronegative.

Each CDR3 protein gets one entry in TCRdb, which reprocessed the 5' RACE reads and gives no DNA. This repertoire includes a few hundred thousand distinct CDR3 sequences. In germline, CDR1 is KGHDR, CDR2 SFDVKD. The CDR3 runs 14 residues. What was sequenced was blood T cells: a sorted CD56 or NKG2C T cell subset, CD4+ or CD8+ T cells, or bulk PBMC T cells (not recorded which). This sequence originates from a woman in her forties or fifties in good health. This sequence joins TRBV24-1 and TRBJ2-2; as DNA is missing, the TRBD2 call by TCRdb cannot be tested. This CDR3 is CATSPAGGTGELFF.